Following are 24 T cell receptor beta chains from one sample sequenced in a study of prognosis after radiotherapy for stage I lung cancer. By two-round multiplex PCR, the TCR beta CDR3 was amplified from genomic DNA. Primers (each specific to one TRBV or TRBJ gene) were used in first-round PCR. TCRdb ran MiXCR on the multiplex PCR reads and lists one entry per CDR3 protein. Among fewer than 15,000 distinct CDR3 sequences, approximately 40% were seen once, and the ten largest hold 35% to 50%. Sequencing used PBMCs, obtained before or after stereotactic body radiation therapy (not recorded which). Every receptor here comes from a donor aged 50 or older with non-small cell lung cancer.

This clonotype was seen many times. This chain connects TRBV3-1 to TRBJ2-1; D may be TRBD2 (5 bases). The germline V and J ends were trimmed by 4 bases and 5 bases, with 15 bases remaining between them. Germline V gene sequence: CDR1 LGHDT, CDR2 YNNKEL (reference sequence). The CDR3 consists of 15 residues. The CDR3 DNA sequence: TGTGCCAGCAGCCCTCATGGGGAGTACCACAATGAGCAGTTCTTC. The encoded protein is CASSPHGEYHNEQFF.

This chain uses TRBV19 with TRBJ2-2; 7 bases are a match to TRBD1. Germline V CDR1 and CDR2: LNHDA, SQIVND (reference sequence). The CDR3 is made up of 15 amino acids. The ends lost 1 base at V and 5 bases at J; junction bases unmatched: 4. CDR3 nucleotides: TGTGCCAGTAGTATAGTCGGGACAGCTACCGGGGAGCTGTTTTTT. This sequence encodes CASSIVGTATGELFF.

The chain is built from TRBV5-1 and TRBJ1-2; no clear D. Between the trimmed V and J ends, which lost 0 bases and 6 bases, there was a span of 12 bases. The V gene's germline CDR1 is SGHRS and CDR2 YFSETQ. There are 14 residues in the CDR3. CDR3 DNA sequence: TGCGCCAGCAGCTTGGATGGAGGCCGAGATGGCTACACCTTC. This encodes CASSLDGGRDGYTF.

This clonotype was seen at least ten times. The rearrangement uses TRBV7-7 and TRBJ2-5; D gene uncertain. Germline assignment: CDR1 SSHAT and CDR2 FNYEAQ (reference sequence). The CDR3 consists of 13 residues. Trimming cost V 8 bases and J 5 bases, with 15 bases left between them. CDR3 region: CASAPGFMETQYF. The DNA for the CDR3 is TGTGCCAGCGCGCCTGGCTTCATGGAGACCCAGTACTTC. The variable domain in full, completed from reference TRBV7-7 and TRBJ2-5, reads GAGVSQSPRYKVTKRGQDVTLRCDPISSHATLYWYQQALGQGPEFLTYFNYEAQPDKSGLPSDRFSAERPEGSISTLTIQRTEQRDSAMYRCASAPGFMETQYFGPGTRLLVL.

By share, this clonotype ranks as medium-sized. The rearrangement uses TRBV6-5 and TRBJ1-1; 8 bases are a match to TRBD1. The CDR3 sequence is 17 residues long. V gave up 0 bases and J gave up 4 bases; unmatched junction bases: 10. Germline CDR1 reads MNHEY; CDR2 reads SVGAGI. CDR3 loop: CASSYSLMDREFTEAFF. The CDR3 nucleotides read TGTGCCAGCAGTTACTCCCTTATGGACAGGGAATTCACTGAAGCTTTCTTT.

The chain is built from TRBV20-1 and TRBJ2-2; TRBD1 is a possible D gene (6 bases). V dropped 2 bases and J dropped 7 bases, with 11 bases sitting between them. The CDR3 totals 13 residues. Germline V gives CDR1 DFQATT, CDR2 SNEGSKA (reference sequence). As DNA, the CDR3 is TGCAGTGCTAGAAAGGGACAATACGGGGAGCTGTTTTTT. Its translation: CSARKGQYGELFF.

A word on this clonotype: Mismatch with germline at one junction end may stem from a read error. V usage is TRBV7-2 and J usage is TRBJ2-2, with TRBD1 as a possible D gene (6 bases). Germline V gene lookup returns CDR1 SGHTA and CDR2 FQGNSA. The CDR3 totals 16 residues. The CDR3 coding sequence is TGTGCTAGCAGCCTTATGACAGGAACGAACACCGGGGAGCCGTTTTTT. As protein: CASSLMTGTNTGEPFF.

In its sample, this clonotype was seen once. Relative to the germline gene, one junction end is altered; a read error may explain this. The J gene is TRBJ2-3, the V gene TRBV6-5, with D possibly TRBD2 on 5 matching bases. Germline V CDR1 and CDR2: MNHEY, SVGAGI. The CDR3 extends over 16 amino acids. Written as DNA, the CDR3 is TGTGCCAGCAGAACTACGGCTAGCCGGGCCACAGATACTCAGTATTTT. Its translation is CASRTTASRATDTQYF.

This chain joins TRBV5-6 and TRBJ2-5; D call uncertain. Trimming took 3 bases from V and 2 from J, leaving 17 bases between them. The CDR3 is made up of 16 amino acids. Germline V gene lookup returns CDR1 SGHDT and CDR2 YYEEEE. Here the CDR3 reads CASSSQNGPEQETQYF. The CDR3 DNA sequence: TGTGCCAGCAGCTCCCAGAATGGGCCGGAGCAAGAGACCCAGTACTTC.

Here the CDR3 reads CASSGLAGTAGENTQYF. The DNA for the CDR3 is TGCGCCAGCAGTGGACTAGCGGGAACCGCAGGGGAAAATACGCAGTATTTT. The chain employs TRBV10-1 and TRBJ2-3; 11 bases agree with TRBD2. This CDR3 spans 17 amino acids. V shed 4 bases, J shed 7 bases, and the junction held 13 bases outside the gene matches. The germline V gene encodes CDR1 WNHNN and CDR2 SYGVQD (reference sequence).

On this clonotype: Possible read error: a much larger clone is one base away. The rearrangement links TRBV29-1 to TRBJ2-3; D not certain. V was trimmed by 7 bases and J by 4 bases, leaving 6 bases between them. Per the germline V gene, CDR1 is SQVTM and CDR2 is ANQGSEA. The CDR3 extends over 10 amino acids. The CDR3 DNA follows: TGCAGCGGCGAAGCAGATACGCAGTATTTT. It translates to CSGEADTQYF.

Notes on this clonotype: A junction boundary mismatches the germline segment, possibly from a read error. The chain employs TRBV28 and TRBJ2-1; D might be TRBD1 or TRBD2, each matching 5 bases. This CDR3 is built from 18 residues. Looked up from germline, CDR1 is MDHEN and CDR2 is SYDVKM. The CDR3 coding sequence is TGTGCCATCAGTTTATGGGTTGGGGCGGGCGGGTCCTACAATGATCAGTTCTTC. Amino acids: CAISLWVGAGGSYNDQFF.

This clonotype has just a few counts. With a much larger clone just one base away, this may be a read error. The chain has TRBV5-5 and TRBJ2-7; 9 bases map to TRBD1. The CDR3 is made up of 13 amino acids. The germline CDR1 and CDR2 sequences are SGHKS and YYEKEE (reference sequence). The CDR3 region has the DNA TGTGCCAGCAGCCAAAGTACAGGGGGCGAGCGGTACTTC. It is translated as CASSQSTGGERYF. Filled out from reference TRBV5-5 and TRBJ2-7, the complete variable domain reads DAGVTQSPTHLIKTRGQQVTLRCSPISGHKSVSWYQQVLGQGPQFIFQYYEKEERGRGNFPDRFSARQFPNYSSELNVNALLLGDSALYLCASSQSTGGERYFGPGTRLTVT.

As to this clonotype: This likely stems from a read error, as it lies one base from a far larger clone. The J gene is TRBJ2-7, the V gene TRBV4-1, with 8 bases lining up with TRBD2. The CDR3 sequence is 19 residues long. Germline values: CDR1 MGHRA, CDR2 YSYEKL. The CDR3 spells CASSSIMREVGLLYYEQYF. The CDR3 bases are TGTGCCAGCAGCTCGATTATGCGGGAGGTTGGGCTTCTGTACTACGAGCAGTACTTC.

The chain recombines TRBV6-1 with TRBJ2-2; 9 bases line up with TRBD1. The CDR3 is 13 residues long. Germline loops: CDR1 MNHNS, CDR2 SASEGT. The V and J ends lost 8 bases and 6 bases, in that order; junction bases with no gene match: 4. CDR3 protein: CASDRGWSGELFF. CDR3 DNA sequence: TGTGCCAGCGACAGGGGGTGGTCCGGGGAGCTGTTTTTT.

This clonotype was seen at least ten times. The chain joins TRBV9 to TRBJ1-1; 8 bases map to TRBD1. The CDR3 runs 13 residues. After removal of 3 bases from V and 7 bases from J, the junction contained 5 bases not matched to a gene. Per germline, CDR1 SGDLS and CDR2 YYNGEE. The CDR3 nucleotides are TGTGCCAGCAGCGGACCGACAGGGGTTGAAGCTTTCTTT. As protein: CASSGPTGVEAFF.

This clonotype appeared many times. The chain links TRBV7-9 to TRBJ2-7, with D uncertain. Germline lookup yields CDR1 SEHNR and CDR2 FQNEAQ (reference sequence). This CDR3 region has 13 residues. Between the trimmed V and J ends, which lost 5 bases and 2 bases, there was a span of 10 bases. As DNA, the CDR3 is TGTGCCAGCAGCGACGACTTAACCTACGAGCAGTACTTC. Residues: CASSDDLTYEQYF.

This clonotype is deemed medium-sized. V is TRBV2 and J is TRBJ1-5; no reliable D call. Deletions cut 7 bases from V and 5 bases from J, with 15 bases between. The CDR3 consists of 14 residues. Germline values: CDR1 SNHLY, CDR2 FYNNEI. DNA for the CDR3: TGTGCCAGCAACCAGGCGTCTGGGGATCAGCCCCAGCATTTT. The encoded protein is CASNQASGDQPQHF.

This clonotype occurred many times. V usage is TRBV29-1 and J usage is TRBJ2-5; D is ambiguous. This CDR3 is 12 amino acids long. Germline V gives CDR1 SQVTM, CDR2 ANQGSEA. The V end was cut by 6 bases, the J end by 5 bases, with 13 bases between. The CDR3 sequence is CSVGHSRETQYF. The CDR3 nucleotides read TGCAGCGTCGGGCACAGCCGGGAGACCCAGTACTTC. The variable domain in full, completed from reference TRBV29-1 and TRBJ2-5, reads SAVISQKPSRDICQRGTSLTIQCQVDSQVTMMFWYRQQPGQSLTLIATANQGSEATYESGFVIDKFPISRPNLTFSTLTVSNMSPEDSSIYLCSVGHSRETQYFGPGTRLLVL.

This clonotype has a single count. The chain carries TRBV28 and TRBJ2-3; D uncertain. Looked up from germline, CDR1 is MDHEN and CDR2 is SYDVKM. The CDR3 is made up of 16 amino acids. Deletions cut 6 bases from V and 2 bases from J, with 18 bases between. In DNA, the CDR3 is TGTGCCAGCAGCTTAGATCTTGGCGGATACACAGATACGCAGTATTTT. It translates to CASSLDLGGYTDTQYF.

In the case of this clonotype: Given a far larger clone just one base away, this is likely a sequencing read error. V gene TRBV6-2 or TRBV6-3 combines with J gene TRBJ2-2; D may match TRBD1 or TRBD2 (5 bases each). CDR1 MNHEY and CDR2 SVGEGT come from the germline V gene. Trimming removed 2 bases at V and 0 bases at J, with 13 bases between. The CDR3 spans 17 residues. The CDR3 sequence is CASSYLLGAANTGELFF. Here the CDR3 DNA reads TGTGCCAGCAGTTACCTACTAGGGGCCGCGAACACCGGGGAGCTGTTTTTT.

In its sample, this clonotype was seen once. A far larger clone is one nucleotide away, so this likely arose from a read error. The CDR3 DNA sequence: TGTGCCAGCAGTTCCTACAGGGGGAACACCGTGGAGCTGTTTTTT. Protein sequence: CASSSYRGNTVELFF. The chain carries TRBV6-1 and TRBJ2-2, with TRBD1 matching 8 bases. CDR1 MNHNS and CDR2 SASEGT come from the germline V gene. The CDR3 is 15 residues long.

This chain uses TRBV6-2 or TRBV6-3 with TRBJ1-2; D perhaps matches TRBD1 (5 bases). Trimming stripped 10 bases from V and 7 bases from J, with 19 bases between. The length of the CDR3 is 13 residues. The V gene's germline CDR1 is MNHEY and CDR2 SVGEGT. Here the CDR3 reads CANRTGIFSGYTF. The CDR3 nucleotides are TGTGCCAACAGGACGGGGATTTTCTCTGGCTACACCTTC.

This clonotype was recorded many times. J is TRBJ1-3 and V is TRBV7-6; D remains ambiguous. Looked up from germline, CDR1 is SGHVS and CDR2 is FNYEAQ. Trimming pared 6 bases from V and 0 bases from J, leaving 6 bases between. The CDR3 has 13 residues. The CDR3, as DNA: TGTGCCAGCAGTTTAAGCTCTGGAAACACCATATATTTT. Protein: CASSLSSGNTIYF.